This T cell receptor beta chain was captured in a study of CD4 T cells in relation to SARS-CoV-2 and coronaviruses. Across the whole study: After nine to eleven days of antigen culture, PBMC TCR beta CDR3s were sequenced.

Some clones are missing from TCRdb's copy, which holds only in-frame ones; the method was immunoSEQ multiplex PCR. The sample has around 28,000 clones, about 70% seen once. The unexposed donors gave CD4+ T cells in about 2011-2018, prior to COVID-19. After about 11 days of culture, CD4+ T cells were isolated. On days 3 and 7, cultures got half fresh IL-2 medium. In regard to this clone: Its antigen remains unidentified.

This CDR3 region has 13 residues. From germline, CDR1 is SGHRS and CDR2 YFSETQ. The V end lost 1 base, the J end lost 6 bases, and 9 bases lay between the germline ends. The origin of this receptor is a human donor in good health. The chain is built from TRBV5-1 and TRBJ2-3; D may be TRBD1 (5 bases). Material: CD4+ T cells from PBMCs, cultured in vitro. In DNA form, the CDR3 reads TGCGCCAGCAGCTTGTCTAGGGGTGATACGCAGTATTTT. This codes for CASSLSRGDTQYF. Full variable domain (outside the CDR3, taken from reference TRBV5-1 and TRBJ2-3): KAGVTQTPRYLIKTRGQQVTLSCSPISGHRSVSWYQQTPGQGLQFLFEYFSETQRNKGNFPGRFSGRQFSNSRSEMNVSTLELGDSALYLCASSLSRGDTQYFGPGTRLTVL.